These 7 T cell receptor beta chains were all obtained from the same sample, sequenced in a study of regulatory T cells in long-lasting Graves disease. As to time point: newly diagnosed GD, antithyroid drugs for less than 3 months. The TCR library used RNA extracted from PBMCs. To make TCR beta libraries, researchers used iRepertoire HTBI primers and Arm-PCR of CDR3 regions. TCRdb processed the multiplex PCR reads anew with MiXCR; each CDR3 protein has one entry. The repertoire holds 380,000 or so distinct CDR3 sequences, with 16% as singletons. These data were also filed under a second study, of T cells in Graves' hyperthyroidism and ophthalmopathy.

Sequencing used peripheral blood mononuclear cells (PBMCs), obtained at new diagnosis, from a patient treated with antithyroid drugs. All receptors come from a woman in her late teens or twenties with Graves disease.

This clonotype was detected ten times or more. The rearrangement joins TRBV7-2 to TRBJ2-1; D is ambiguous. CDR1 and CDR2 (germline): SGHTA, FQGNSA. V gave up 4 bases and J gave up 7 bases, with 5 bases separating them. This CDR3 comprises 11 residues. The CDR3 coding sequence is TGTGCCAGCAGCTACCGGAATGAGCAGTTCTTC. Protein sequence: CASSYRNEQFF.

There are a few counts of this clonotype. This chain links TRBV12-3 or TRBV12-4 with TRBJ2-7; D is ambiguous. V shed 3 bases and J shed 5 bases, with 11 bases lying between them. The CDR3 spans 13 residues. The CDR3 coding sequence is TGTGCCAGCAGTTTCTGGGGTGGGGACGAGCAGTACTTC. Residues: CASSFWGGDEQYF.

This clonotype was observed at least ten times. One end of the junction fails to match germline, which may point to a read error. The chain combines TRBV20-1 with TRBJ2-5, with D possibly being TRBD2 (5 bases). This CDR3 has 14 amino acids. Germline CDR1 is DFQATT and CDR2 is SNEGSKA (reference sequence). CDR3 loop: CSADPKRTQVTQYF. The CDR3 DNA reads as TGCAGTGCCGATCCCAAGCGGACCCAAGTGACCCAGTACTTC.

This clonotype was seen ten or more times. The J gene is TRBJ2-5, the V gene TRBV7-9, with TRBD2 as a possible D gene (6 bases). The CDR3 length is 14 residues. The germline V and J ends were trimmed by 4 bases and 5 bases, with 14 bases remaining between them. Germline values: CDR1 SEHNR, CDR2 FQNEAQ (reference sequence). The CDR3 here is CASSYLGGQETQYF. CDR3 in DNA: TGTGCCAGCAGCTACCTTGGAGGGCAGGAGACCCAGTACTTC.

Turning to this clonotype: A much bigger clone sits one base away, suggesting this may be a read error. The rearrangement joins TRBV13 to TRBJ2-1, with D perhaps matching TRBD1 or TRBD2 (5 bases each). CDR1 PRHDT and CDR2 FYEKMQ come from the germline V gene (reference sequence). CDR3 size: 13 residues. The CDR3 protein is CASSPGPDNDQFF. In DNA form, the CDR3 reads TGTGCCAGCAGCCCGGGACCGGACAATGATCAGTTCTTC.

The sample holds many counts of this clonotype. In DNA form, the CDR3 reads TGTGCCATCAGTGAAGGGGACCGCAACTACGAGCAGTACTTC. Translating it yields CAISEGDRNYEQYF. This sequence joins TRBV10-3 and TRBJ2-7; the D call may be TRBD1 or TRBD2 (5 bases each). CDR3 length: 14 amino acids. Germline CDR1 and CDR2: ENHRY and SYGVKD. The V end was cut by 3 bases, the J end by 3 bases, with 12 bases between.

This clonotype was observed at least ten times. V and J are TRBV13 and TRBJ2-1, with TRBD1 identical over 8 bases. Germline V gene data show CDR1 as PRHDT and CDR2 as FYEKMQ (reference sequence). The CDR3 contains 16 residues. J lost 0 bases, V lost 5 bases, and 6 bases had no gene match. The CDR3 region is CASSGRTGSSYNEQFF. The CDR3 DNA follows: TGTGCCAGCAGCGGACGGACAGGGAGCTCCTACAATGAGCAGTTCTTC. The full variable domain, in which reference TRBV13 and TRBJ2-1 provide the parts outside the CDR3, is AAGVIQSPRHLIKEKRETATLKCYPIPRHDTVYWYQQGPGQDPQFLISFYEKMQSDKGSIPDRFSAQQFSDYHSELNMSSLELGDSALYFCASSGRTGSSYNEQFFGPGTRLTVL.